A single sample gave rise to the 5 T cell receptor beta chains below, sequenced in a study of Graves' ophthalmopathy and Graves' hyperthyroidism. CDR3 regions of TCR beta were amplified from RNA transcripts. HTBI-primed RT-PCR formed the first round, and a multiplex PCR formed the second. From the multiplex PCR reads, TCRdb called clonotypes with MiXCR, one entry per CDR3 protein. The sample has approximately 380,000 distinct CDR3 sequences; roughly 20% are singletons. Sequences were obtained from peripheral blood. The receptors originated from a woman aged 18 to 35 with stable Graves' hyperthyroidism.

The chain has TRBV6-2 or TRBV6-3 and TRBJ1-5, with 8 bases identical to TRBD1. With 0 bases clipped from V and 7 bases from J, the junction kept 8 bases outside the gene matches. Germline CDR1 reads MNHEY; CDR2 reads SVGEGT. CDR3 length: 16 residues. CDR3 protein: CASSYSAAGGYQPQHF. The CDR3 DNA sequence: TGTGCCAGCAGTTACTCAGCGGCAGGGGGCTACCAGCCCCAGCATTTT.

V gene TRBV7-9 combines with J gene TRBJ2-7; D ambiguous. Trimming stripped 5 bases from V and 7 bases from J, with 12 bases between. This CDR3 is built from 12 residues. Germline CDR1 reads SEHNR; CDR2 reads FQNEAQ (reference sequence). CDR3 protein: CASSPRFGEQYF. For the CDR3, the DNA is TGTGCCAGCAGCCCCCGCTTTGGGGAGCAGTACTTC.

As to this clonotype: Given a much more abundant clone one base away, this may be a read error. The chain is built from TRBV20-1 and TRBJ2-7; D remains unclear. The CDR3 length is 15 residues. Trimming left V 3 bases short and J 0 bases short, with 15 bases between. Per germline, CDR1 DFQATT and CDR2 SNEGSKA (reference sequence). The CDR3 spells CSASGRRKSSYEQYF. The CDR3 nucleotides read TGCAGTGCTAGTGGCCGGCGTAAGAGCTCCTACGAGCAGTACTTC.

This clonotype was counted many times. CDR3 nucleotides: TGTGCCAGCAGAGGGGGACAGGCGCACCAAGAGACCCAGTACTTC. Protein: CASRGGQAHQETQYF. This sequence joins TRBV7-2 and TRBJ2-5, with 8 bases lining up with TRBD1. Germline V gene sequence: CDR1 SGHTA, CDR2 FQGNSA. Trimming at V came to 6 bases and at J to 0 bases, leaving 6 bases not matched to a gene. This CDR3 has 15 residues.

J is TRBJ1-2 and V is TRBV7-2; D gene unclear. CDR1 is SGHTA, CDR2 FQGNSA, per germline. The CDR3 has 14 residues. The V end was cut by 1 base, the J end by 1 base, with 7 bases between. The CDR3, as DNA: TGTGCCAGCAGCTTAGGGACCAATAACTATGGCTACACCTTC. Translating gives CASSLGTNNYGYTF.